This note documents a single T cell receptor beta chain sequence. This specimen belongs to a study of blood T cell repertoires in COVID-19. At the level of the study: The samples span acute and convalescent COVID-19 from the United States, Italy and Spain. PBMCs, B-cell-depleted T cells, or T cells were the source of the cDNA or gDNA that made up the material.

Germline CDR1 SGHTA, CDR2 FQGNSA. This CDR3 spans 13 amino acids. V lost 3 bases, J lost 4 bases, and 10 bases lay in between. TCRdb's copy holds only in-frame clones and misses some; the assay was immunoSEQ multiplex PCR. The sample carries roughly 100,000 clones, approximately 84% recorded once. The specimen was peripheral blood. The chain couples TRBV7-2 to TRBJ2-7; weak D call: TRBD1 (6 bases). This sequence was found in a human donor in a cohort sampled during active COVID-19. As DNA, the CDR3 is TGTGCCAGCAGCTTCGTCAGGGGATACGAGCAGTACTTC. Translated: CASSFVRGYEQYF.